This T cell receptor beta chain comes out of a study of cytomegalovirus exposure and HLA in healthy donors. Broader study findings: Follow-up analysis seemed to connect common viral pathogens with several of the most significant clusters identified. A few of the chains that were CMV-associated were confirmed in vitro to be specific for CMV antigens.

CDR1 is ENHRY, CDR2 SYGVKD, per germline. V was trimmed by 6 bases and J by 8 bases, leaving 10 bases between them. CDR3 size: 12 residues. Comment on this clone: Its matching antigen is unknown.

The PCR employed 60 Vbeta primers together with 13 Jbeta primers. Profiled with immunoSEQ multiplex PCR; TCRdb holds only in-frame clones, not every one. Here the sample spans fewer than 200,000 clones, 71% being singletons. The clonotype comes from a girl aged 10-17 years in good health and CMV-seronegative. The chain joins TRBV10-3 to TRBJ2-2, with unresolved D. Source material: PBMCs. This chain's CDR3 is CAIRVTSGELFF. DNA for the CDR3: TGTGCCATCAGAGTAACTTCTGGGGAGCTGTTTTTT.